What follows are 15 T cell receptor beta chains derived from one specimen sequenced in a study of shared clonotypes between healthy human individuals. Some clones are missing from TCRdb's copy, which holds only in-frame ones; the method was immunoSEQ multiplex PCR. Of a few hundred thousand clones listed, around 96% are singletons. The specimen sequenced was memory CD8+ T cells sorted from blood. As for subset: CD45RO+ cells pooled with CCR7-negative TemRA cells. These receptor sequences come from a man aged 25-45 years in good health.

The gene calls are TRBV5-1 and TRBJ2-7; TRBD2 matches 10 bases. Germline-derived CDR1 and CDR2 are SGHRS and YFSETQ. The CDR3 contains 16 residues. The V segment lost 2 bases and the J segment 5 bases; nucleotides outside the gene matches: 10. CDR3 sequence (DNA): TGCGCCAGCAGCTTAGGAGCGGGAGGGAATCGAGACGAGCAGTACTTC. Translated, it gives CASSLGAGGNRDEQYF.

The chain joins TRBV27 to TRBJ2-6; D perhaps matches TRBD2 (5 bases). Germline assignment: CDR1 MNHEY and CDR2 SMNVEV (reference sequence). V lost 2 bases, J lost 0 bases, and 11 bases lay in between. This CDR3 is built from 17 residues. The DNA for the CDR3 is TGTGCCAGCAGTTTAGAGGGCAGCAGCTCTGGGGCCAACGTCCTGACTTTC. It specifies CASSLEGSSSGANVLTF.

The gene calls are TRBV11-2 and TRBJ2-7, with a possible D match to TRBD1 (6 bases). This CDR3 is built from 15 residues. From germline, CDR1 is SGHAT and CDR2 FQNNGV. The V and J ends lost 1 base and 3 bases respectively, with 13 bases between them. The CDR3, as DNA: TGTGCCAGCAGCTTAGGACAGGTAATTTTCTACGAGCAGTACTTC. Translation: CASSLGQVIFYEQYF.

V gene TRBV6-5 combines with J gene TRBJ1-1; D is possibly TRBD1 (6 bases). CDR3 length: 14 residues. The V and J ends lost 4 bases and 1 base respectively, with 10 bases between them. Looked up from germline, CDR1 is MNHEY and CDR2 is SVGAGI. This chain's CDR3 is CASSFSDRNTEAFF. In DNA, the CDR3 is TGTGCCAGCAGTTTCTCGGACAGGAACACTGAAGCTTTCTTT.

V and J are TRBV5-1 and TRBJ2-1, with D maybe TRBD1 (6 bases). The CDR3 loop spans 16 amino acids. Germline V gene sequence: CDR1 SGHRS, CDR2 YFSETQ. The V gene lost 4 bases and the J gene lost 0 bases, with 14 bases spanning the gap. The CDR3 DNA is TGCGCCAGCAGCCCCAGGGACACCGGCTCCTACAATGAGCAGTTCTTC. This sequence encodes CASSPRDTGSYNEQFF.

The chain is built from TRBV7-9 and TRBJ1-1; no reliable D call. The CDR3 has 13 amino acids. Looked up from germline, CDR1 is SEHNR and CDR2 is FQNEAQ (reference sequence). Trimming stripped 6 bases from V and 1 base from J, with 9 bases between. CDR3 residues: CASSQVQNTEAFF. The CDR3, as DNA: TGTGCCAGCAGTCAAGTCCAGAACACTGAAGCTTTCTTT.

This clone was counted once. J is TRBJ2-3 and V is TRBV11-2; 11 bases line up with TRBD2. The V segment lost 0 bases and the J segment 0 bases; nucleotides outside the gene matches: 2. The CDR3 loop spans 17 amino acids. Germline lookup yields CDR1 SGHAT and CDR2 FQNNGV. CDR3 residues: CASSLERTSGSTDTQYF. The DNA for the CDR3 is TGTGCCAGCAGCTTAGAACGGACTAGCGGGAGCACAGATACGCAGTATTTT.

J is TRBJ2-3 and V is TRBV5-1; 7 bases line up with TRBD2. V shed 1 base, J shed 4 bases, and the junction held 6 bases outside the gene matches. The CDR3 runs to 15 residues. Germline V lookup: CDR1 SGHRS, CDR2 YFSETQ. As DNA, the CDR3 is TGCGCCAGCAGCTTGTTTGGCGGGAGCGCAGATACGCAGTATTTT. Its translation is CASSLFGGSADTQYF.

This chain uses TRBV18 with TRBJ2-7; 8 nucleotides line up with TRBD2. V shed 6 bases and J 4 bases; nucleotides not matched to a gene: 11. Germline CDR1 KGHSH, CDR2 LQKENI. The CDR3 covers 15 residues. This CDR3 reads CASSPGLAGKYEQYF. The CDR3 nucleotides read TGTGCCAGCTCGCCTGGACTAGCCGGAAAATACGAGCAGTACTTC.

This rearrangement joins TRBV10-3 to TRBJ1-5; 10 bases match TRBD1. Germline values: CDR1 ENHRY, CDR2 SYGVKD. V was pared by 6 bases and J by 4 bases, with 6 bases of the junction left unmatched. CDR3 length: 15 residues. CDR3: CAIRPGTGDNQPQHF. The CDR3 region has the DNA TGTGCCATCAGACCCGGGACAGGGGATAATCAGCCCCAGCATTTT.

V is TRBV7-8 and J is TRBJ2-1; D call uncertain. Trimming pared 5 bases from V and 0 bases from J, leaving 14 bases between. Looked up from germline, CDR1 is SGHVS and CDR2 is FQNEAQ. This CDR3 region has 16 residues. CDR3 nucleotides: TGTGCCAGCAGCCCGAATGGGATTAGCTCCTACAATGAGCAGTTCTTC. Translating gives CASSPNGISSYNEQFF.

The chain recombines TRBV21-1 with TRBJ2-7; whether TRBD1, the table's D call, matches the DNA was not checked. TRBV21-1 is an annotated pseudogene. This CDR3 spans 14 amino acids. The chain's CDR3 is CASSNRGNSYEQYF. Written as DNA, the CDR3 is TGTGCCAGCAGCAATAGGGGGAACTCCTACGAGCAGTACTTC.

V gene TRBV7-9 combines with J gene TRBJ2-1, with 16 nucleotides matching TRBD2. The CDR3 loop spans 17 amino acids. The germline CDR1 and CDR2 sequences are SEHNR and FQNEAQ (reference sequence). The J segment lost 7 bases and the V segment lost 5 bases, leaving 8 bases of the junction unmatched. This CDR3 is CASSRSGTSGRGNEQFF. In nucleotides, the CDR3 is TGTGCCAGCAGCCGATCCGGGACTAGCGGGAGGGGGAATGAGCAGTTCTTC.

In DNA form, the CDR3 reads TGTGCCAGCAGCAAAGGGCAGGGTCAGTACTTC. Protein product: CASSKGQGQYF. The chain recombines TRBV7-8 with TRBJ2-7; D might be TRBD1 (5 bases). Germline CDR1 and CDR2: SGHVS and FQNEAQ. The CDR3 covers 11 residues. Trimming shortened V by 5 bases and J by 10 bases, and 12 bases separated the two germline ends.

The CDR3: CASSESGGNEQFF. The CDR3 DNA reads TGCGCCAGCAGTGAGAGCGGGGGAAATGAGCAGTTCTTC. The J gene is TRBJ2-1, the V gene TRBV10-1; 8 nucleotides agree with TRBD2. V lost 2 bases and J lost 7; bases outside the gene matches: 1. Germline V gene sequence: CDR1 WNHNN, CDR2 SYGVQD (reference sequence). This CDR3 contains 13 residues.